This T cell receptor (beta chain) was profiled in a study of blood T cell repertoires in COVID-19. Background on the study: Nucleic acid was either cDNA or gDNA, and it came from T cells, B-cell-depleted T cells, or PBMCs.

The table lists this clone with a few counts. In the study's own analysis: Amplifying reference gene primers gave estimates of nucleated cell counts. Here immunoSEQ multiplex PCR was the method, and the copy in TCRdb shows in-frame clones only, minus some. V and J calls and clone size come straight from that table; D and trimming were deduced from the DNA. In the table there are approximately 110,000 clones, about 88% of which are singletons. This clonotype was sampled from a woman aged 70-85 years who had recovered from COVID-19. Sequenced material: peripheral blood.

The CDR3 is CASRTHRGLAGGGQETQYF. In DNA, the CDR3 is TGTGCCAGCAGAACCCATAGGGGACTAGCGGGAGGGGGCCAAGAGACCCAGTACTTC. This chain joins TRBV28 and TRBJ2-5; 16 bases align to TRBD2. Per the germline V gene, CDR1 is MDHEN and CDR2 is SYDVKM. CDR3 length equals 19 residues. V gave up 6 bases and J gave up 1 base; unmatched junction bases: 11. The full variable domain, completed using reference TRBV28 and TRBJ2-5, is DVKVTQSSRYLVKRTGEKVFLECVQDMDHENMFWYRQDPGLGLRLIYFSYDVKMKEKGDIPEGYSVSREKKERFSLILESASTNQTSMYLCASRTHRGLAGGGQETQYFGPGTRLLVL.